This TCR beta chain came from a study of Graves' ophthalmopathy and Graves' hyperthyroidism. This CDR3 comprises 14 residues. From germline, CDR1 is MDHEN and CDR2 SYDVKM. The V end was cut by 2 bases, the J end by 2 bases, with 9 bases between. The diagnostic workup employed clinical symptoms, serum thyroxine, TRAb, thyroid ultrasound and orbital computed tomography. This clonotype was seen repeatedly, ten times or more. Amplified TCR beta CDR3 regions were obtained using RNA transcripts as template. HTBI primers primed a first-round RT-PCR, and a second-round multiplex PCR followed. TCRdb recomputed calls from the multiplex PCR reads with MiXCR, one row per CDR3 protein. In the table there are approximately 330,000 distinct CDR3 sequences, roughly 16% of which are singletons.

Sample: peripheral blood. The receptor's source is an adult man with Graves' ophthalmopathy. This sequence joins TRBV28 and TRBJ1-1; D unresolved. The CDR3 coding sequence is TGTGCCAGCAGTTTAACTCAGGCCAACACTGAAGCTTTCTTT. It yields the protein CASSLTQANTEAFF.